This T cell receptor (beta chain) originates from a study of shared clonotypes between healthy human individuals. Study-level information: Contributing individuals were a couple of females and three males aged 18 to 49. Study-wide findings and caveats: Clonotypes shared by all four sorted-subset donors had higher generation probabilities than non-shared clonotypes. Few donors restricted represented genetic and exposure-history diversity.

Measured with immunoSEQ multiplex PCR; TCRdb has only the in-frame clones, and not every one. The data show about 680,000 clones, with about three quarters seen just once and 1.5% to 2% held by the top ten. About this clone: No antigen is known for it.

Per germline, CDR1 MDHEN and CDR2 SYDVKM. Trimming stripped 2 bases from V and 9 bases from J, with 11 bases between. The CDR3 runs 13 residues. The TCR sequence derives from a woman aged 25 to 39 in good health. The chain joins TRBV28 to TRBJ2-1; D is perhaps TRBD1 (5 bases). The specimen sequenced was memory CD4+ T cells sorted from blood. Subset indicated: CD45RA-negative fraction. CDR3 nucleotides: TGTGCCAGCAGTTTAAAGGGGCGCCCTGAGCAGTTCTTC. Encoded protein: CASSLKGRPEQFF.